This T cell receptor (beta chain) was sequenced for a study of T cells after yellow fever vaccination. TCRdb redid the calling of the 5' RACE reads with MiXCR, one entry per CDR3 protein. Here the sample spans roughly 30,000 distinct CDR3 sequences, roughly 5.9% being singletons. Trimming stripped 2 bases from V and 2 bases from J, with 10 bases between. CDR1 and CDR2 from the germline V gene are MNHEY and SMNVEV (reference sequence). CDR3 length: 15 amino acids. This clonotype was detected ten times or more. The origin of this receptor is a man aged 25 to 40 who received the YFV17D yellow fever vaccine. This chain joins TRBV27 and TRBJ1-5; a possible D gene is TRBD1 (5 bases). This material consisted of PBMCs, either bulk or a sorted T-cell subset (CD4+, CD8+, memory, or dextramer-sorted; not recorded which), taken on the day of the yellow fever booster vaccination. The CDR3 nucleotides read TGTGCCAGCAGTTTACGGGGGGAGGGCAATCAGCCCCAGCATTTT. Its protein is CASSLRGEGNQPQHF.